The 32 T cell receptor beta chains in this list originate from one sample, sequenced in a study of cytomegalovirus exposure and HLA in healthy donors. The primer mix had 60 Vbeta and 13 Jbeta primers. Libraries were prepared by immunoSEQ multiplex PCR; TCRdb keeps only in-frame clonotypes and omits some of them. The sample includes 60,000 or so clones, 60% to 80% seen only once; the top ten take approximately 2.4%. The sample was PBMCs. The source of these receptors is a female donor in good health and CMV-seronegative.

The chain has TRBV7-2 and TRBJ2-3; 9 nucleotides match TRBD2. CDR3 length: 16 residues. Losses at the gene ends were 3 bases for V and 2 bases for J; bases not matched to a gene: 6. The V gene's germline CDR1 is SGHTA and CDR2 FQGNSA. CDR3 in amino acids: CASSFPSGGPTDTQYF. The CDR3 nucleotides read TGTGCCAGCAGCTTCCCGAGCGGGGGGCCCACAGATACGCAGTATTTT.

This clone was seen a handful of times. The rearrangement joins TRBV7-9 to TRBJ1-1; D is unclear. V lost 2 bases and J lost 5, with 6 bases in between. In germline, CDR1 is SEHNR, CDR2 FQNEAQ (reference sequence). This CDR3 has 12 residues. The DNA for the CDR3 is TGTGCCAGCAGCTTACTTCGTACTGAAGCTTTCTTT. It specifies CASSLLRTEAFF.

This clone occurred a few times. The CDR3 reads CASSEAISGGSNQPQHF. Here the CDR3 DNA reads TGTGCCAGCAGTGAAGCGATTTCAGGGGGAAGCAATCAGCCCCAGCATTTT. V and J are TRBV6-1 and TRBJ1-5; 7 positions match TRBD1. Trimming took 0 bases from V and 1 from J; bases not matched to a gene: 6. The CDR3 sequence is 17 residues long. Germline V lookup: CDR1 MNHNS, CDR2 SASEGT.

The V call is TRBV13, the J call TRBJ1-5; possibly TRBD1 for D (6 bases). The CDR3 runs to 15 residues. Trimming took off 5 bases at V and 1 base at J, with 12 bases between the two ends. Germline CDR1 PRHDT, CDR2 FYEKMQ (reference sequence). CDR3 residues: CASSQGKRSNQPQHF. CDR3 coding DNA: TGTGCCAGCAGCCAGGGGAAAAGAAGCAATCAGCCCCAGCATTTT.

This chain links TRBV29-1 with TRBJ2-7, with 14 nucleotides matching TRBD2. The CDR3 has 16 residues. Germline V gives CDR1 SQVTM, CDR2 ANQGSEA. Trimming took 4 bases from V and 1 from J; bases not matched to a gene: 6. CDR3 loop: CSVGLAGGPDSYEQYF. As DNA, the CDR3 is TGCAGCGTTGGACTAGCGGGAGGGCCCGATTCCTACGAGCAGTACTTC.

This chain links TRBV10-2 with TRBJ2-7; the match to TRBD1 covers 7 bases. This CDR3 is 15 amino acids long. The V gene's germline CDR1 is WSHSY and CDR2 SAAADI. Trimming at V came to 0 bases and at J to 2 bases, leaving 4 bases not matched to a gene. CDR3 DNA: TGCGCCAGCAGTGAGTCAGGGGGCGGACCCTACGAGCAGTACTTC. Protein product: CASSESGGGPYEQYF.

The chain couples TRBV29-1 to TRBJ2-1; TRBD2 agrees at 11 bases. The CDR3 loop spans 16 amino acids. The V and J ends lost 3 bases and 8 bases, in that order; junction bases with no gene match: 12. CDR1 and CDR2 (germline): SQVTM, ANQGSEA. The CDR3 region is CSVELTSGIGGYEQFF. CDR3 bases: TGCAGCGTTGAGTTGACTAGCGGGATCGGGGGGTATGAGCAGTTCTTC.

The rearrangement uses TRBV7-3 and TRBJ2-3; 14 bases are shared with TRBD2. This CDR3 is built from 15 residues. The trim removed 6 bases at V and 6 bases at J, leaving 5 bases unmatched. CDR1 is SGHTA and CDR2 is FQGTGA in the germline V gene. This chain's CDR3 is CASSPRTSGRDTQYF. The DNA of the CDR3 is TGTGCCAGCAGTCCCCGGACTAGCGGGAGGGATACGCAGTATTTT.

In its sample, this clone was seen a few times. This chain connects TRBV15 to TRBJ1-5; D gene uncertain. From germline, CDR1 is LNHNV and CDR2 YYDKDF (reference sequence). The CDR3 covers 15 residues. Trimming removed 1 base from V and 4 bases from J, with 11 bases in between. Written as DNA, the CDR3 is TGTGCCACCAGCAGAGCCCCAGGCTCGAATCAGCCCCAGCATTTT. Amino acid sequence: CATSRAPGSNQPQHF.

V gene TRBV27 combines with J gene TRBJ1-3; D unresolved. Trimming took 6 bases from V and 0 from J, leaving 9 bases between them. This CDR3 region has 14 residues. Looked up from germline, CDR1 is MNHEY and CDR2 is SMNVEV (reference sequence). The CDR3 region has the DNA TGTGCCAGCAGGAAACACGACTCTGGAAACACCATATATTTT. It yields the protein CASRKHDSGNTIYF.

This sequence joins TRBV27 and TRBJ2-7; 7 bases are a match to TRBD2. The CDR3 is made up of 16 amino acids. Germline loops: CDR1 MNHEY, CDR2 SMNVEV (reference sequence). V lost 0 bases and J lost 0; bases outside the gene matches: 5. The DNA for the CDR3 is TGTGCCAGCAGTTTATCGGGGGGGGGATACTCCTACGAGCAGTACTTC. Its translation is CASSLSGGGYSYEQYF.

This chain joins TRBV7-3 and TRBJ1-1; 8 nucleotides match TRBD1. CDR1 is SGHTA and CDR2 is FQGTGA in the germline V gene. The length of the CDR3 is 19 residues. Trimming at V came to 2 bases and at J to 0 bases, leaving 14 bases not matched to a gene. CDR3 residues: CASSLPERTGFALNTEAFF. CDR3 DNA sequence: TGTGCCAGCAGCTTACCTGAAAGGACAGGGTTTGCCCTGAACACTGAAGCTTTCTTT.

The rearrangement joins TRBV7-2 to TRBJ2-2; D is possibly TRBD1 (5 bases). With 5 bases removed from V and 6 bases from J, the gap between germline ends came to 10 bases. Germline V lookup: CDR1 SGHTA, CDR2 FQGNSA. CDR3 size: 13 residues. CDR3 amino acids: CASSNRPAGELFF. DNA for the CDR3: TGTGCCAGCAGCAACAGGCCGGCCGGGGAGCTGTTTTTT.

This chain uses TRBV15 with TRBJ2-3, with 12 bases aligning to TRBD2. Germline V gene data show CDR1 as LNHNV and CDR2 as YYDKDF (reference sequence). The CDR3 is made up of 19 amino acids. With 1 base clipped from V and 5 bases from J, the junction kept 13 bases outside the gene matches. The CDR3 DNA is TGTGCCACCAGCAGAGGACTAGCGGGAGTGACGCACATGGGAGATACGCAGTATTTT. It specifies CATSRGLAGVTHMGDTQYF. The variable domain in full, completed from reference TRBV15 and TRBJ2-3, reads DAMVIQNPRYQVTQFGKPVTLSCSQTLNHNVMYWYQQKSSQAPKLLFHYYDKDFNNEADTPDNFQSRRPNTSFCFLDIRSPGLGDTAMYLCATSRGLAGVTHMGDTQYFGPGTRLTVL.

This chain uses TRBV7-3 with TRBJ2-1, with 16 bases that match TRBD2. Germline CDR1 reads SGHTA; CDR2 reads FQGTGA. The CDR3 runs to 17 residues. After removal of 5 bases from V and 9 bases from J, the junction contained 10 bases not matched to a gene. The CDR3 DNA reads TGTGCCAGCAGCCCTTCGGGGACTAGCGGGAGGGTTACTGAGCAGTTCTTC. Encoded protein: CASSPSGTSGRVTEQFF.

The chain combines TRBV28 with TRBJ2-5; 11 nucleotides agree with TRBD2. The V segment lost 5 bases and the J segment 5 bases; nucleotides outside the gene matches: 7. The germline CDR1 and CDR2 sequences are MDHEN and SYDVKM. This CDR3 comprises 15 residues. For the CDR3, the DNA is TGTGCCAGCAGTATCACTAGCGGGAGTATGGAGACCCAGTACTTC. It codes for CASSITSGSMETQYF.

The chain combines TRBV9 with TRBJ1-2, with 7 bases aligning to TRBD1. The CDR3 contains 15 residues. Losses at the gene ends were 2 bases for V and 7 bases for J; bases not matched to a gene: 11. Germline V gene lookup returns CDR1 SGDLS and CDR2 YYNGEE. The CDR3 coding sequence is TGTGCCAGCAGCGTCGTCCAACAGGGGTCGGGTGGCTACACCTTC. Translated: CASSVVQQGSGGYTF. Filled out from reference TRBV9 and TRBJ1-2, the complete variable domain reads DSGVTQTPKHLITATGQRVTLRCSPRSGDLSVYWYQQSLDQGLQFLIQYYNGEERAKGNILERFSAQQFPDLHSELNLSSLELGDSALYFCASSVVQQGSGGYTFGSGTRLTVV.

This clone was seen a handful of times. Written as DNA, the CDR3 is TGTGCCAGCACCCAGCAAGGAGGGTATGCAGCCGAGCAGTACTTC. This gives the protein CASTQQGGYAAEQYF. The chain joins TRBV6-1 to TRBJ2-7; a possible D gene is TRBD2 (6 bases). This CDR3 is built from 15 residues. The V gene's germline CDR1 is MNHNS and CDR2 SASEGT. Trimming cost V 7 bases and J 6 bases, with 22 bases left between them.

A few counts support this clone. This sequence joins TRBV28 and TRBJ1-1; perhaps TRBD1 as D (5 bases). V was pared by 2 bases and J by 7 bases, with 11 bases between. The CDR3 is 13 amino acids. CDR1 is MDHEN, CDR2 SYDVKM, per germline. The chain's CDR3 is CASSLGRVGEAFF. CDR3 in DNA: TGTGCCAGCAGTTTAGGCAGGGTTGGTGAAGCTTTCTTT.

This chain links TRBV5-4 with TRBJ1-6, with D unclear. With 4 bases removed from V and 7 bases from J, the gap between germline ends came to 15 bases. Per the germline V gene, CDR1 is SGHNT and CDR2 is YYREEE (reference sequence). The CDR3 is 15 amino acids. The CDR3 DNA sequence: TGTGCCAGCAGCGCAGAATCAGGCGACAATTCACCCCTCCACTTT. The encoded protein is CASSAESGDNSPLHF.

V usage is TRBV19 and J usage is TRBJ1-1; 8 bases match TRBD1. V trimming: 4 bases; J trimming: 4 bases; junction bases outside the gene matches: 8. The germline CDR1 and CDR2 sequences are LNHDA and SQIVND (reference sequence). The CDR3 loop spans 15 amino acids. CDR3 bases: TGTGCCAGTAGTACTACCGGACAGGGCAGCACTGAAGCTTTCTTT. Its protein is CASSTTGQGSTEAFF.

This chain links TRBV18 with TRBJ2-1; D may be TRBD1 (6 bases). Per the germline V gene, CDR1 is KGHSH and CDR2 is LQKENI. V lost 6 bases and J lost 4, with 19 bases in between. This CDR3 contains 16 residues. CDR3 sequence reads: CASSTRSTGDYNEQFF. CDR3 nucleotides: TGTGCCAGCTCTACCAGATCGACAGGCGATTACAATGAGCAGTTCTTC.

DNA for the CDR3: TGTGCCAGCAGCGTGGCGCTAGCGGGAACAGATACGCAGTATTTT. Translation: CASSVALAGTDTQYF. J is TRBJ2-3 and V is TRBV9, with 9 bases lining up with TRBD2. CDR1 is SGDLS and CDR2 is YYNGEE in the germline V gene. The CDR3 length is 15 residues. Trimming removed 2 bases from V and 3 bases from J; junction bases left unmatched: 4. Full variable domain (missing parts from reference TRBV9 and TRBJ2-3): DSGVTQTPKHLITATGQRVTLRCSPRSGDLSVYWYQQSLDQGLQFLIQYYNGEERAKGNILERFSAQQFPDLHSELNLSSLELGDSALYFCASSVALAGTDTQYFGPGTRLTVL.

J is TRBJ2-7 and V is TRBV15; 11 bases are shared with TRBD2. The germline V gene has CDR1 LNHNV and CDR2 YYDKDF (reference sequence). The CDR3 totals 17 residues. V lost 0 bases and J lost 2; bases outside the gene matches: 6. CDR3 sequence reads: CATSRDRLAGGAYEQYF. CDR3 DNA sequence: TGTGCCACCAGCAGAGATCGGCTAGCGGGAGGAGCCTACGAGCAGTACTTC.

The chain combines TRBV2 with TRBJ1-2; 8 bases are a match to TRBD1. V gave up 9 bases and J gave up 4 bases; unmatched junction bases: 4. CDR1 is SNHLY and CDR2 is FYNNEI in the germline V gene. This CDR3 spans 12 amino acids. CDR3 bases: TGTGCCAGGAGGACAGGGAGCTATGGCTACACCTTC. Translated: CARRTGSYGYTF.

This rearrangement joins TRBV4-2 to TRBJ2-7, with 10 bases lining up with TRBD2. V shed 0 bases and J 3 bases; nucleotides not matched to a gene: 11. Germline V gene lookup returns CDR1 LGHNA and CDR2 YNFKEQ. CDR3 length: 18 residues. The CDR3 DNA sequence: TGTGCCAGCAGCCAAGATCCCTTGGGGGCTAGCGGGAGCTACGAGCAGTACTTC. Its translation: CASSQDPLGASGSYEQYF.

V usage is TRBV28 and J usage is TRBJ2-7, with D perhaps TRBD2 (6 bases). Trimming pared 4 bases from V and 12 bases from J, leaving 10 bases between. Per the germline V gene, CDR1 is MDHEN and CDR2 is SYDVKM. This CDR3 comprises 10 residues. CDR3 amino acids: CASSSGTLYF. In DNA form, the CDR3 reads TGTGCCAGCAGTTCCGGGACTCTGTACTTC.

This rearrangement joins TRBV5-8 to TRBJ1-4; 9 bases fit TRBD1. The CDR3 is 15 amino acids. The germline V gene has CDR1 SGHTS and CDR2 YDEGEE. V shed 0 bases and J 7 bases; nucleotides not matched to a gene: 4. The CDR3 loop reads CASSLGDREVEKLFF. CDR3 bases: TGTGCCAGCAGCTTGGGGGACAGGGAGGTTGAAAAACTGTTTTTT.

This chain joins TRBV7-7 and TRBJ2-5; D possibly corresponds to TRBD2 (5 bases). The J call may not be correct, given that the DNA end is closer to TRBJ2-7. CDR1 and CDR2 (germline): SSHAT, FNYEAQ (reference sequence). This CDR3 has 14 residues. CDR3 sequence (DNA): TGTGCCAGCAGCCCCGGACTTGGGGACTACGAGCAGTACTTC. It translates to CASSPGLGDYEQYF.

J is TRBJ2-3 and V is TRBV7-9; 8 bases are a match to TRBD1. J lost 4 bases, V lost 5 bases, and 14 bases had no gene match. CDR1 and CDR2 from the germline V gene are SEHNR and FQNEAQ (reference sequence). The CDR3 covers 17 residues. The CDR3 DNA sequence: TGTGCCAGCAGCCACCCCCCGGGGACAGGCCCTTCAGATACGCAGTATTTT. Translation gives CASSHPPGTGPSDTQYF.

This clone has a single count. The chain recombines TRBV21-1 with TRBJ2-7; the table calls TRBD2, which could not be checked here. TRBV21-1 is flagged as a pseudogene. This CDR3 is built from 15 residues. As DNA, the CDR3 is TGTGCCAGCAGAAGGAGACTAGCGGACTCCTACGAGCAGTACTTC. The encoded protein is CASRRRLADSYEQYF.

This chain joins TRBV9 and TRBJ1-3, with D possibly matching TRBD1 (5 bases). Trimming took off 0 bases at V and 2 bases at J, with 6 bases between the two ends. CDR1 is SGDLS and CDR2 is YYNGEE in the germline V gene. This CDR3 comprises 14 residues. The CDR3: CASSVEGAGNTIYF. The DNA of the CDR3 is TGTGCCAGCAGCGTAGAAGGGGCTGGAAACACCATATATTTT.